This is a list of T cell receptor beta chains from one sample in a study of blood T cell repertoires in COVID-19. Produced via immunoSEQ multiplex PCR; TCRdb's table is partial and in-frame only. Here the sample spans some 8,300 clones, less than 90% being singletons. The material sequenced was peripheral blood. The origin of the receptors is a man between 60 and 70 years old with acute or convalescent COVID-19. Each CDR3 is given with its conserved first and last residue. The D gene is left open where the match is weak. Not every row has a clone size; where given, it reads once, few, many or a size class.

TRBJ1-1 | NA | TRBV7-3 | 13 | NA | CASSLTGTDEAFF | TGTGCCAGCAGCTTAACGGGCACAGATGAAGCTTTCTTT
TRBJ2-7 | few | TRBV25-1 | 13 | TRBD1 | CASSAGGSYEQYF | TGTGCCAGCAGTGCAGGGGGCTCCTACGAGCAGTACTTC
TRBJ1-3 | NA | TRBV29-1 | 13 | TRBD1 | CSVMTGYGNTIYF | TGCAGCGTTATGACAGGGTATGGAAACACCATATATTTT
TRBJ1-4 | NA | TRBV28 | 12 | NA | CASEARNEKLFF | TGTGCCTCAGAGGCACGAAATGAAAAACTGTTTTTT
TRBJ1-6 | NA | TRBV4-3 | 14 | NA | CASSQGIVNSPLHF | TGCGCCAGCAGCCAAGGAATAGTAAATTCACCCCTCCACTTT
TRBJ1-3 | NA | TRBV7-9 | 14 | NA | CASSLSTSGNTIYF | TGTGCCAGCAGCTTGAGCACCTCTGGAAACACCATATATTTT
TRBJ1-5 | NA | TRBV3-1/TRBV3-2 | 13 | NA | CASSLSGDQPQHF | TGTGCCAGCAGCCTCTCAGGGGATCAGCCCCAGCATTTT
TRBJ1-1 | NA | TRBV6-1 | 16 | NA | CASSEARNRANTEAFF | TGTGCCAGCAGTGAAGCGCGGAACAGGGCGAACACTGAAGCTTTCTTT
TRBJ2-6 | NA | TRBV6-5 | 15 | NA | CASSLQGFGANVLTF | TGTGCCAGCAGTTTACAGGGATTCGGGGCCAACGTCCTGACTTTC
TRBJ2-2 | NA | TRBV18 | 18 | NA | CASSPKRWDTGRTGELFF | TGTGCCAGCTCACCCAAGAGGTGGGACACTGGGAGAACCGGGGAGCTGTTTTTT
TRBJ2-3 | NA | TRBV19 | 14 | NA | CASSMSARGDTQYF | TGTGCCAGTAGTATGAGCGCGCGGGGAGATACGCAGTATTTT
TRBJ1-2 | NA | TRBV5-6 | 13 | TRBD1 | CASSAYRGSGYTF | TGTGCCAGCAGCGCATACAGGGGGTCTGGCTACACCTTC
TRBJ1-5 | NA | TRBV28 | 16 | NA | CASSNPTTGLNQPQHF | TGTGCCAGCAGTAACCCGACGACAGGTCTCAATCAGCCCCAGCATTTT
TRBJ1-3 | NA | TRBV2 | 17 | TRBD1 | CASSLGDRGNSGNTIYF | TGTGCCAGCAGCCTAGGGGACAGGGGTAACTCTGGAAACACCATATATTTT
TRBJ1-1 | NA | TRBV6-5 | 15 | NA | CASSYNAGEGTEAFF | TGTGCCAGCAGTTACAACGCTGGGGAGGGCACTGAAGCTTTCTTT
TRBJ1-6 | NA | TRBV12-3/TRBV12-4 | 13 | TRBD1 | CASSFAGGSPLHF | TGTGCCAGCAGTTTCGCAGGGGGTTCACCCCTCCACTTT
TRBJ1-4 | NA | TRBV18 | 14 | NA | CASSPNPGDEKLFF | TGTGCCAGCTCACCAAACCCGGGGGATGAAAAACTGTTTTTT
TRBJ2-5 | NA | TRBV5-5 | 13 | NA | CASTPGALETQYF | TGTGCCAGCACTCCAGGTGCTCTTGAGACCCAGTACTTC
TRBJ2-5 | NA | TRBV30 | 14 | TRBD2 | CAWSGTSGGETQYF | TGTGCCTGGAGTGGGACTAGCGGAGGAGAGACCCAGTACTTC
TRBJ2-2 | NA | TRBV27 | 16 | NA | CASRTRWGSDTGELFF | TGTGCCAGCAGGACTAGGTGGGGTTCGGACACCGGGGAGCTGTTTTTT
TRBJ2-1 | NA | TRBV27 | 13 | TRBD2 | CASSLWRGAEQFF | TGTGCCAGCAGTTTGTGGCGGGGGGCTGAGCAGTTCTTC
TRBJ1-4 | NA | TRBV21-1 | 11 | NA | CASSLLGKLFF | TGTGCCAGCAGCTTGCTAGGAAAACTGTTTTTT
TRBJ2-5 | few | TRBV9 | 15 | TRBD1 | CASSTQGRSEETQYF | TGTGCCAGCAGCACACAGGGGCGATCGGAAGAGACCCAGTACTTC
TRBJ1-5 | NA | TRBV6-5 | 13 | NA | CASSYSYTQPQHF | TGTGCCAGCAGTTACTCGTACACACAGCCCCAGCATTTT
TRBJ1-2 | NA | TRBV5-1 | 13 | NA | CASSLTAGAGYTF | TGCGCCAGCAGCTTGACTGCAGGGGCTGGCTACACCTTC
TRBJ2-7 | NA | TRBV5-1 | 15 | TRBD1 | CASSLAEGAWLEQYF | TGCGCCAGCAGCTTGGCCGAGGGGGCCTGGCTCGAGCAGTACTTC
TRBJ1-1 | NA | TRBV28 | 14 | TRBD1 | CASRYRGMNTEAFF | TGTGCCAGCAGATACAGGGGAATGAACACTGAAGCTTTCTTT
TRBJ1-6 | NA | TRBV6-1 | 17 | NA | CASSERSGSSYNSPLHF | TGTGCCAGCAGTGAGAGATCCGGGAGCTCCTATAATTCACCCCTCCACTTT
TRBJ2-6 | NA | TRBV7-2 | 14 | NA | CASSLSSGANVLTF | TGTGCCAGCAGCCTCTCTTCTGGGGCCAACGTCCTGACTTTC
TRBJ2-3 | NA | TRBV7-9 | 18 | TRBD2 | CASSSPGLAGGSTDTQYF | TGTGCCAGCAGCTCCCCAGGTTTAGCGGGGGGAAGCACAGATACGCAGTATTTT
TRBJ1-5 | NA | TRBV19 | 15 | TRBD1 | CASSNERQGYQPQHF | TGTGCCAGTAGTAATGAAAGACAGGGTTATCAGCCCCAGCATTTT
TRBJ1-4 | once | TRBV5-1 | 15 | TRBD1 | CASSFTGTGWDELFF | TGCGCCAGCAGCTTCACCGGGACAGGGTGGGATGAACTGTTTTTT
TRBJ1-6 | NA | TRBV6-5 | 13 | NA | CASSYWGDSPLHF | TGTGCCAGCAGTTACTGGGGAGATTCACCCCTCCACTTT
TRBJ2-7 | once | TRBV3-1/TRBV3-2 | 13 | NA | CASSQLGAYEQYF | TGTGCCAGCAGCCAGTTAGGGGCCTACGAGCAGTACTTC
TRBJ1-1 | NA | TRBV10-2 | 14 | TRBD1 | CASSEFTGGTEAFF | TGCGCCAGCAGTGAATTCACAGGGGGCACTGAAGCTTTCTTT
TRBJ1-2 | NA | TRBV7-2 | 14 | NA | CASREGQLPYGYTF | TGTGCCAGCAGGGAAGGACAGCTCCCCTATGGCTACACCTTC
TRBJ1-1 | NA | TRBV3-1/TRBV3-2 | 14 | NA | CASSPTVLNTEAFF | TGTGCCAGCAGCCCCACTGTATTGAACACTGAAGCTTTCTTT
TRBJ1-1 | NA | TRBV29-1 | 13 | NA | CSVLTGIGTEAFF | TGCAGCGTTCTTACAGGGATAGGAACTGAAGCTTTCTTT
TRBJ2-2 | NA | TRBV7-9 | 17 | TRBD2 | CASTLLAGGPNTGELFF | TGTGCCAGCACCTTACTAGCGGGAGGGCCGAACACCGGGGAGCTGTTTTTT
TRBJ1-2 | NA | TRBV14 | 11 | NA | CASSRMTLETF | TGTGCCAGCAGCCGAATGACTCTCGAGACCTTC
TRBJ1-5 | NA | TRBV7-9 | 16 | TRBD1 | CASSSTTGTGSQPQHF | TGTGCCAGCAGCTCAACCACCGGGACAGGGAGTCAGCCCCAGCATTTT
TRBJ2-4 | NA | TRBV30 | 13 | NA | CACVENVGNIQYF | TGTGCCTGCGTGGAGAACGTCGGGAACATTCAGTACTTC